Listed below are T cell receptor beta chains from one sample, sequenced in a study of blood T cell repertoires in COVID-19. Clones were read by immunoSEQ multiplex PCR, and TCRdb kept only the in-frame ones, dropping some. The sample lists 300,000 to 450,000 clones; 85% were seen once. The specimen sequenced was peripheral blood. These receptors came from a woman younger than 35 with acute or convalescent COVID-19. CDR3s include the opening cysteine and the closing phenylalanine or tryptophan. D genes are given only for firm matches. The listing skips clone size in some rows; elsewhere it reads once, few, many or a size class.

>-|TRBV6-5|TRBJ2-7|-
TGTGCCAGCAGGACGACATCCTACGAGCAGTACTTC
CASRTTSYEQYF
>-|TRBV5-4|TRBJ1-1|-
TGTGCCAGCCCCTCCAGTGGGGAGGGCACTGAAGCTTTCTTT
CASPSSGEGTEAFF
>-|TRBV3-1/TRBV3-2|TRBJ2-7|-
TGTGCCAGCAGCCTTATCCCGTCCTACGAGCAGTACTTC
CASSLIPSYEQYF
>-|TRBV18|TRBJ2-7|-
TGTGCCAGCTCACCTTTAACTTCCTACGAGCAGTACTTC
CASSPLTSYEQYF
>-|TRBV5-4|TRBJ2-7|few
TGTGCCAGCAGCTTGGGGGGGCCCGCCTACGAGCAGTACTTC
CASSLGGPAYEQYF
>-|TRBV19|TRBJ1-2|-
TGTGCCAGTAGTATTGATTACAGGTATGCAGCTGGCTACACCTTC
CASSIDYRYAAGYTF
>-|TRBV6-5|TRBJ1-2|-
TGTGCCAGCAGTTACACTCCGATTAACTATGGCTACACCTTC
CASSYTPINYGYTF
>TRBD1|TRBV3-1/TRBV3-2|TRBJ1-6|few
TGTGCCAGCAGTAATCCGGGACAGGCGTTTAATTCACCCCTCCACTTT
CASSNPGQAFNSPLHF
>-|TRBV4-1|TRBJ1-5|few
TGCGCCAGCAGCCAAGGGTGGCAGGGAATCGAGCAGCCCCAGCATTTT
CASSQGWQGIEQPQHF
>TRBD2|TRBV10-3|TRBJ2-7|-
TGTGCCATCTCCCGGGGGGACCACGAGCAGTACTTC
CAISRGDHEQYF
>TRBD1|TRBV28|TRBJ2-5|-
TGTGCCAGCAGTTGGACAGGGATTGAGACCCAGTACTTC
CASSWTGIETQYF
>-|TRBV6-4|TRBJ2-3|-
TGTGCCAGCAGTGATCCCCCTCTAGCGAGGACAGATACGCAGTATTTT
CASSDPPLARTDTQYF
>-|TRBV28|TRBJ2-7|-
TGTGCCAGCAGCTTCCTCCGCGCGGAGCAGTACTTC
CASSFLRAEQYF
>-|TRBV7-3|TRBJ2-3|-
TGTGCCAGCAGCTTGGAGCGGGCAGATACGCAGTATTTT
CASSLERADTQYF
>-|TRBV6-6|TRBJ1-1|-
TGTGCCAGCAGCATACTAGGGAAGGCGGGTGAAGCTTTCTTT
CASSILGKAGEAFF
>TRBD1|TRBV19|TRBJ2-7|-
TGTGCCAGTAGTATGAACGACAGGGGGGGAGACGAGCAGTACTTC
CASSMNDRGGDEQYF
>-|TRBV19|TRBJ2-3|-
TGTGCCAGTAGTTGGTCGAGGAGGGCGCTGACAGATACGCAGTATTTT
CASSWSRRALTDTQYF
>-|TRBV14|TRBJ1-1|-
TGTGCCAGCAGCCAATTAGGCCGGGACACTGAAGCTTTCTTT
CASSQLGRDTEAFF
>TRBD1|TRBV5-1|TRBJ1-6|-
TGCGCCAGCAGCTTGGCAGGGACAGGAAGGTCACCCCTCCACTTT
CASSLAGTGRSPLHF
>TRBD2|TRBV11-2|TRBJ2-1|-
TGTGCCAGCAGCTTTTCGACTAGCGGGGGGCATGAGCAGTTCTTC
CASSFSTSGGHEQFF
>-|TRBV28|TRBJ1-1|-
TGTGCCAGCAGTTGGTGGGAGGGGCAGGGCACTGAAGCTTTCTTT
CASSWWEGQGTEAFF
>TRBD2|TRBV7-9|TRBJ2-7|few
TGTGCCAGCAGCCAGACTAGCGGGAGGTCCCACGAGCAGTACTTC
CASSQTSGRSHEQYF
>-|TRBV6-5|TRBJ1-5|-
TGTGCCAGCAGTTACTTAGAGAATCAGCCCCAGCATTTT
CASSYLENQPQHF
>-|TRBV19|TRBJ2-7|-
TGTGCCAGTAGTATAGATCAGGGGTCAAGCTCCTACGAGCAGTACTTC
CASSIDQGSSSYEQYF
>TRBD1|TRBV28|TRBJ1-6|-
TGTGCCAGCAGCCCTGTCGGACAGGGCGATTCACCCCTCCACTTT
CASSPVGQGDSPLHF
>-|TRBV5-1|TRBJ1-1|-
TGCGCCAGCAGCTTGGACAGGGTAGACACTGAAGCTTTCTTT
CASSLDRVDTEAFF
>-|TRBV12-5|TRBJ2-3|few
TGTGCTAGTGGCCTACTAGACACAGATACGCAGTATTTT
CASGLLDTDTQYF
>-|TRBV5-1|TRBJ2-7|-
TGCGCCAGCAGCAGAGACAGTCGTGACGAGCAGTACTTC
CASSRDSRDEQYF
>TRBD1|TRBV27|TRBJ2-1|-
TGTGCCAGCAGGTGGACAGGATTGTACAATGAGCAGTTCTTC
CASRWTGLYNEQFF
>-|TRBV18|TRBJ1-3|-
TGTGCCAGCTCACCATCCCATGCCTCAGGGGACGGAAACACCATATATTTT
CASSPSHASGDGNTIYF
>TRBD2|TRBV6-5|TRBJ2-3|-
TGTGCCAGCAGTTATGGGGGAGGGCCTACAGATACGCAGTATTTT
CASSYGGGPTDTQYF
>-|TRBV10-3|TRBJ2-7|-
TGTGCCATCAGCAGACAACGAGAGCAGTACTTC
CAISRQREQYF
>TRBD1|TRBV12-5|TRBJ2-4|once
TGTGCTAGTGGTCCGGGCCCCGGGACAGAAAACATTCAGTACTTC
CASGPGPGTENIQYF
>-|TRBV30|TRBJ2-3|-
TGTGCCTGGATGGGCCGCGTCGCAGATACGCAGTATTTT
CAWMGRVADTQYF
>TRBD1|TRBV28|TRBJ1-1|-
TGTGCCAGCAGTTTGGGGGCCCGGGACAGAGCTTTCTTT
CASSLGARDRAFF
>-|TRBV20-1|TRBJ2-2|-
TGCAGTGCTACGGGGTACGGGGAGCTGTTTTTT
CSATGYGELFF
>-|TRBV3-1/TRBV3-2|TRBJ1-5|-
TGTGCCAGCAGCCAAGTGGGGGGGAGAGAGGGTCAGCCCCAGCATTTT
CASSQVGGREGQPQHF
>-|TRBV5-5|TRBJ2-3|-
TGTGCCAGCAGCCTATATCCAGATACGCAGTATTTT
CASSLYPDTQYF
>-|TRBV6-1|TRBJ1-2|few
TGTGCCAGCAGTGACGGGGGACGGCCCTATAATGGCTACACCTTC
CASSDGGRPYNGYTF
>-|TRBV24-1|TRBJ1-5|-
TGTGCCACAAGTGGGACATATAGCAATCAGCCCCAGCATTTT
CATSGTYSNQPQHF
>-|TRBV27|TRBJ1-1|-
TGTGCCAGCAGTGACAGACAGAACACTGAAGCTTTCTTT
CASSDRQNTEAFF
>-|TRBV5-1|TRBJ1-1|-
TGCGCCAGCAGCTTGGCCTCAGGGGTCGACACTGAAGCTTTCTTT
CASSLASGVDTEAFF
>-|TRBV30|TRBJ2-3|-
TGTGCCTGGACCCTTGGGACCGGGGGAGATACGCAGTATTTT
CAWTLGTGGDTQYF
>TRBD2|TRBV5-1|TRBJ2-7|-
TGCGCCAGCAGCTCTCACGGGGGGGTGAGCTCCTACGAGCAGTACTTC
CASSSHGGVSSYEQYF
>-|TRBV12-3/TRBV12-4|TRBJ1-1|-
TGTGCCAGCAGTCCGAGTCGGGGCACTGAAGCTTTCTTT
CASSPSRGTEAFF
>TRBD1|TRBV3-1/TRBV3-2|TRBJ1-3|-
TGTGCCAGCAGCCAAGATAGACAGGGGGCTTGGGGAAACACCATATATTTT
CASSQDRQGAWGNTIYF
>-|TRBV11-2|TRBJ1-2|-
TGTGCCAGCAGCTTAGAGATTGCGGGGAACTATGGCTACACCTTC
CASSLEIAGNYGYTF
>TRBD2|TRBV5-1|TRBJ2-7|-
TGCGCCAGCAGCCTCACCGGACTAGCGGGAACCCCGCAGTACTTC
CASSLTGLAGTPQYF
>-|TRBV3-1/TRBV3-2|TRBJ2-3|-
TGTGCCAGCAGCCAAGGACGGAGTACCCTTGCTAGCACAGATACGCAGTATTTT
CASSQGRSTLASTDTQYF
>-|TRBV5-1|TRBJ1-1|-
TGCGCCAGCAGCTTGGATCTCCTGAACACTGAAGCTTTCTTT
CASSLDLLNTEAFF
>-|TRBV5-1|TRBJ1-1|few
TGCGCCAGCAGCTTGGACAGCCACGGCACTGAAGCTTTCTTT
CASSLDSHGTEAFF
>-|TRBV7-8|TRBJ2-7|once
TGTGCCAGCAGCGCCCAGGGACTCTCGGGGTACGAGCAGTACTTC
CASSAQGLSGYEQYF
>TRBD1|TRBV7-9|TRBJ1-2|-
TGTGCCAGCAGCGGCATAGACAGGGATAACTATGGCTACACCTTC
CASSGIDRDNYGYTF
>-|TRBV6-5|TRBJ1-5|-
TGTGCCAGCGGGGGGGATAGCAATCAGCCCCAGCATTTT
CASGGDSNQPQHF